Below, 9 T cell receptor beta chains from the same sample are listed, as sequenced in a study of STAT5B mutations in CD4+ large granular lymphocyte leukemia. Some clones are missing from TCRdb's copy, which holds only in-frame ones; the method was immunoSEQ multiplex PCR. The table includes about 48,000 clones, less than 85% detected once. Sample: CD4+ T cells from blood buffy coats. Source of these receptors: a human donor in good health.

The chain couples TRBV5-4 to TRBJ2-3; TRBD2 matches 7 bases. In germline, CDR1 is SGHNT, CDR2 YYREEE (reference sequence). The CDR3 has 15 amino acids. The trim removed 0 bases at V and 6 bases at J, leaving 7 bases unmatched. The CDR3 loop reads CASSLVAGGTDTQYF. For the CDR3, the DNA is TGTGCCAGCAGCTTGGTCGCCGGGGGGACGGATACGCAGTATTTT.

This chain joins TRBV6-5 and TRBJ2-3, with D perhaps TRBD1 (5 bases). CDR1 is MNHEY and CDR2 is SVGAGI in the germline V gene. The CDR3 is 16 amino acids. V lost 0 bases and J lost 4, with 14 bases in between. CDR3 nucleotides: TGTGCCAGCAGTTACTCTCTAGGCCAAGGGGCAGATACGCAGTATTTT. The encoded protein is CASSYSLGQGADTQYF.

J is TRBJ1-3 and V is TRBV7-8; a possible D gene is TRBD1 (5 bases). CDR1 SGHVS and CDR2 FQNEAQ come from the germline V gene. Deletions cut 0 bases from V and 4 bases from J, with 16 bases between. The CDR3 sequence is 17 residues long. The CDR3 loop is CASSLAPQVQGGNTIYF. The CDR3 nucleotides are TGTGCCAGCAGCTTAGCCCCACAGGTCCAAGGAGGAAACACCATATATTTT.

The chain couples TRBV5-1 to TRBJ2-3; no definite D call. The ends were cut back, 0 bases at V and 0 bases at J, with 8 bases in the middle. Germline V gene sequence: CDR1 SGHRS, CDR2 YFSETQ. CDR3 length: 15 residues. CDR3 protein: CASSLVGYSTDTQYF. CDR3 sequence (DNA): TGCGCCAGCAGCTTGGTAGGCTACAGCACAGATACGCAGTATTTT.

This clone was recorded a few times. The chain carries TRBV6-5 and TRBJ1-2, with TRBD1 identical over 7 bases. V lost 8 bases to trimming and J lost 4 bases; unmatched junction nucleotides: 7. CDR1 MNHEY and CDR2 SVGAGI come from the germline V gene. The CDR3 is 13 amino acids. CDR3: CASRQGDRYGYTF. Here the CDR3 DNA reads TGTGCCAGCCGACAGGGAGATCGCTATGGCTACACCTTC.

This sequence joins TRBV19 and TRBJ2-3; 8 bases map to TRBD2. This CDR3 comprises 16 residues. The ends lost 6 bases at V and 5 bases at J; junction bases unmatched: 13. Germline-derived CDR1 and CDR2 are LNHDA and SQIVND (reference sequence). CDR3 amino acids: CASSLGAGGRGDTQYF. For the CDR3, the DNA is TGTGCCAGTAGCCTGGGGGCGGGGGGAAGGGGAGATACGCAGTATTTT.

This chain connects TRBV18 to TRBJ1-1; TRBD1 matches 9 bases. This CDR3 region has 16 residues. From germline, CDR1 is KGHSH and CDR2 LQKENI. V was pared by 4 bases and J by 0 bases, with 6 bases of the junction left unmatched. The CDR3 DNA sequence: TGTGCCAGCTCACGACAGGGGGTGGCAGTGAACACTGAAGCTTTCTTT. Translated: CASSRQGVAVNTEAFF.

The CDR3 sequence is CASSQGLGSYEQYF. The CDR3 bases are TGTGCCAGCAGCCAGGGACTGGGTTCCTACGAGCAGTACTTC. The chain uses TRBV5-6 and TRBJ2-7, with D perhaps TRBD2 (6 bases). CDR3 size: 14 residues. Trimming pared 4 bases from V and 1 base from J, leaving 12 bases between. Germline CDR1 reads SGHDT; CDR2 reads YYEEEE.

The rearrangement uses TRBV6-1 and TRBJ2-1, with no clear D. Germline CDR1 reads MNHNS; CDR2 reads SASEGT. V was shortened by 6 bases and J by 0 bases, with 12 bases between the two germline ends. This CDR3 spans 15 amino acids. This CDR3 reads CASRVRFISYNEQFF. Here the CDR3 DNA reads TGTGCCAGCAGAGTCAGGTTTATCTCCTACAATGAGCAGTTCTTC.